Below are 29 T cell receptor beta chains sequenced from a single sample in a study of regulatory T cells in long-lasting Graves disease. Through Arm-PCR of CDR3 regions and iRepertoire HTBI primers, TCR beta libraries were built. Via MiXCR, TCRdb re-called the multiplex PCR reads, giving one row per CDR3 protein. Of about 440,000 distinct CDR3 sequences detected, approximately 16% appear once; the ten largest clones hold under 30%. The time point is: newly diagnosed GD, antithyroid drugs for less than 3 months. TCR sequences were obtained from RNA taken from PBMCs. These data also formed part of another study, on T cells in Graves' hyperthyroidism and ophthalmopathy.

The sequencing here drew on peripheral blood mononuclear cells (PBMCs), taken at new diagnosis, from a patient treated with antithyroid drugs. All receptors come from a woman aged 18-30 years with Graves disease.

This clonotype was seen repeatedly, ten times or more. The chain combines TRBV11-1 with TRBJ2-3; 8 bases align to TRBD2. V shed 0 bases and J 6 bases; nucleotides not matched to a gene: 11. Germline lookup yields CDR1 SGHAT and CDR2 FQDESV (reference sequence). The CDR3 extends over 17 amino acids. The DNA of the CDR3 is TGTGCCAGCAGCTTAGCGGTCTCATCAGCGGGAGCTGATACGCAGTATTTT. This gives the protein CASSLAVSSAGADTQYF.

This clonotype has a handful of counts. One end of the junction does not line up with germline, which may come from a read error. CDR3 nucleotide sequence: TGTGCCCCCAGGGCTCCATTTGGGACTCAAAACCAAACCTACAATGAGCAGTTCTTC. Translated, it gives CAPRAPFGTQNQTYNEQFF. This chain connects TRBV24-1 to TRBJ2-1; D is perhaps TRBD2 (6 bases). CDR3 length: 19 residues. Germline V gene data show CDR1 as KGHDR and CDR2 as SFDVKD.

This chain connects TRBV2 to TRBJ2-7; the D gene is possibly TRBD2 (7 bases). V shed 10 bases and J shed 5 bases, with 24 bases lying between them. Germline CDR1 and CDR2: SNHLY and FYNNEI. The CDR3 totals 15 residues. Written as DNA, the CDR3 is TGTGCCAACCACCGGGGGGTCAGGGGCATGGACGAGCAGTACTTC. Translated: CANHRGVRGMDEQYF.

At least ten counts were recorded for this clonotype. CDR3 protein: CAISTAQGVITYEQYF. The CDR3 DNA sequence: TGTGCCATCAGTACTGCGCAGGGGGTGATAACCTACGAGCAGTACTTC. V usage is TRBV10-3 and J usage is TRBJ2-7, with 7 bases identical to TRBD1. This CDR3 is built from 16 residues. Germline assignment: CDR1 ENHRY and CDR2 SYGVKD. Trimming cost V 5 bases and J 2 bases; bases outside gene matches: 12.

This clonotype has only a few counts. This may be a read error: a much more frequent sequence differs by one nucleotide. This chain connects TRBV11-2 to TRBJ2-7; maybe TRBD2 (6 bases). With 5 bases removed from V and 3 bases from J, the gap between germline ends came to 23 bases. CDR3 length: 17 residues. The germline CDR1 and CDR2 sequences are SGHAT and FQNNGV. CDR3 nucleotide sequence: TGTGCCAGCAGCCCCCCCCCTTTAGCGGAGCCTTACTACGAGCAGTACTTC. Its translation is CASSPPPLAEPYYEQYF.

The table lists this clonotype with many counts. This rearrangement joins TRBV12-3 or TRBV12-4 to TRBJ2-7; D is undetermined. The ends were cut back, 1 base at V and 2 bases at J, with 6 bases in the middle. The CDR3 is made up of 13 amino acids. CDR3 protein: CASSLVTTYEQYF. Here the CDR3 DNA reads TGTGCCAGCAGTTTAGTTACTACCTACGAGCAGTACTTC.

The chain combines TRBV20-1 with TRBJ1-1; unclear D gene. Germline V gene sequence: CDR1 DFQATT, CDR2 SNEGSKA (reference sequence). V lost 1 base, J lost 5 bases, and 14 bases lay in between. There are 14 residues in the CDR3. As DNA, the CDR3 is TGCAGTGCTAGAGCAATGGCAGCTCGGACTGAAGCTTTCTTT. Protein sequence: CSARAMAARTEAFF.

The chain combines TRBV7-9 with TRBJ1-4; tentatively, D is TRBD1 (6 bases). Trimming took off 1 base at V and 8 bases at J, with 17 bases between the two ends. Germline CDR1 reads SEHNR; CDR2 reads FQNEAQ (reference sequence). CDR3 length: 16 amino acids. CDR3 protein: CASSLDPLLRGEKLFF. In DNA, the CDR3 is TGTGCCAGCAGCTTAGATCCGCTCCTCAGGGGCGAAAAACTGTTTTTT.

This clonotype was seen only a few times. A much more abundant neighbour one base away suggests this may be a read error. The V call is TRBV12-3 or TRBV12-4, the J call TRBJ2-3; 7 bases agree with TRBD2. The CDR3 spans 14 residues. The CDR3 DNA sequence: TGTGCCAGCAGGGAAGCGGGAACTTCAGATGCGCAGTATTTT. Its translation is CASREAGTSDAQYF.

This clonotype was picked up many times. The CDR3 reads CSVPGGSGAYEQYF. The CDR3 region has the DNA TGCAGCGTTCCGGGTGGATCTGGTGCCTACGAGCAGTACTTC. The J gene is TRBJ2-7, the V gene TRBV29-1; D gene unclear. V lost 5 bases, J lost 2 bases, and 16 bases lay in between. The CDR3 is made up of 14 amino acids. Germline-derived CDR1 and CDR2 are SQVTM and ANQGSEA.

In its sample, this clonotype was seen a few times. The chain carries TRBV7-9 and TRBJ1-1, with 8 bases lining up with TRBD1. The CDR3 totals 10 residues. The germline CDR1 and CDR2 sequences are SEHNR and FQNEAQ (reference sequence). Trimming cost V 5 bases and J 11 bases; bases outside gene matches: 1. The CDR3, as DNA: TGTGCCAGCAGCGGACAGGGTGCTTTCTTT. This codes for CASSGQGAFF.

The CDR3 reads CSVELMGAVSGAEQFF. CDR3 in DNA: TGCAGCGTTGAATTGATGGGGGCTGTGAGCGGGGCTGAGCAGTTCTTC. The chain recombines TRBV29-1 with TRBJ2-1; TRBD2 might be the D (7 bases). V shed 2 bases and J shed 9 bases, with 23 bases lying between them. The CDR3 spans 16 residues. Germline V lookup: CDR1 SQVTM, CDR2 ANQGSEA.

In its sample, this clonotype was seen many times. The chain joins TRBV7-9 to TRBJ2-5, with D possibly matching TRBD2 (5 bases). There are 14 residues in the CDR3. V was shortened by 1 base and J by 2 bases, with 8 bases between the two germline ends. Germline CDR1 and CDR2: SEHNR and FQNEAQ (reference sequence). CDR3 residues: CASSLVREQETQYF. The DNA for the CDR3 is TGTGCCAGCAGCTTAGTTCGGGAACAAGAGACCCAGTACTTC.

This clonotype was observed a few times. The rearrangement joins TRBV4-2 to TRBJ1-4; tentative D call: TRBD1 (6 bases). CDR3 size: 15 residues. CDR1 is LGHNA and CDR2 is YNFKEQ in the germline V gene. V lost 1 base to trimming and J lost 6 bases, with 12 bases between them. CDR3 protein: CASSQVGGADEKLFF. The CDR3 region has the DNA TGTGCCAGCAGCCAAGTTGGGGGGGCGGATGAAAAACTGTTTTTT.

The chain couples TRBV30 to TRBJ2-7; D ambiguous. Trimming cost V 2 bases and J 3 bases, with 8 bases left between them. The length of the CDR3 is 12 residues. Germline loops: CDR1 GTSNPN, CDR2 SVGIG (reference sequence). CDR3 nucleotides: TGTGCCTGGAGTCCAAACAGCTACGAGCAGTACTTC. Encoded protein: CAWSPNSYEQYF.

This clonotype was seen repeatedly, ten times or more. This chain uses TRBV12-3 or TRBV12-4 with TRBJ1-5; D is possibly TRBD1 (6 bases). Trimming pared 3 bases from V and 2 bases from J, leaving 11 bases between. This CDR3 is 15 amino acids long. In DNA, the CDR3 is TGTGCCAGCAGTTTTGGGACAAACCGCAATCAGCCCCAGCATTTT. Translated, it gives CASSFGTNRNQPQHF.

This clonotype was counted ten times or more. The chain uses TRBV13 and TRBJ1-6; 9 bases line up with TRBD1. The ends lost 5 bases at V and 14 bases at J; junction bases unmatched: 19. The CDR3 length is 17 residues. Per germline, CDR1 PRHDT and CDR2 FYEKMQ (reference sequence). The CDR3 sequence: CASSPSYRGRGGLSLHF. The CDR3 DNA reads TGTGCCAGCAGCCCCTCCTACAGGGGGCGCGGAGGTTTGTCCCTCCACTTT.

The chain has TRBV4-1 and TRBJ2-2, with D unclear. The CDR3 length is 12 residues. V was cut by 0 bases and J by 8 bases, with 4 bases left in between. Germline loops: CDR1 MGHRA, CDR2 YSYEKL. The CDR3 DNA reads as TGCGCCAGCAGCCAAGATGCGGGGGAGCTGTTTTTT. This codes for CASSQDAGELFF.

This clonotype was seen repeatedly, ten times or more. The CDR3 DNA follows: TGTGCCTGGAGTCAGGGGACCTACGAGCAGTACTTC. It is translated as CAWSQGTYEQYF. The gene calls are TRBV30 and TRBJ2-7, with D possibly matching TRBD1 (6 bases). V dropped 2 bases and J dropped 2 bases, with 7 bases sitting between them. Per the germline V gene, CDR1 is GTSNPN and CDR2 is SVGIG (reference sequence). There are 12 residues in the CDR3.

Ten or more counts support this clonotype. The chain joins TRBV27 to TRBJ2-1; 7 bases are a match to TRBD2. Trimming at V came to 3 bases and at J to 0 bases, leaving 8 bases not matched to a gene. CDR1 and CDR2 (germline): MNHEY, SMNVEV (reference sequence). This CDR3 is built from 17 residues. CDR3 DNA: TGTGCCAGCAGTTTGACGGGGAGCGGGGTCTCCTACAATGAGCAGTTCTTC. Protein sequence: CASSLTGSGVSYNEQFF.

This clonotype has only a few counts. The chain links TRBV5-4 to TRBJ2-7; 8 positions agree with TRBD2. V shed 1 base and J 0 bases; nucleotides not matched to a gene: 6. The CDR3 runs to 16 residues. Germline CDR1 and CDR2: SGHNT and YYREEE (reference sequence). The DNA for the CDR3 is TGTGCCAGCAGCTTGCACGCGACTAGCGCCTCCTACGAGCAGTACTTC. It encodes CASSLHATSASYEQYF. Based on the CDR3 plus reference TRBV5-4 and TRBJ2-7, the full variable domain is ETGVTQSPTHLIKTRGQQVTLRCSSQSGHNTVSWYQQALGQGPQFIFQYYREEENGRGNFPPRFSGLQFPNYSSELNVNALELDDSALYLCASSLHATSASYEQYFGPGTRLTVT.

This clonotype came up many times. The rearrangement links TRBV2 to TRBJ2-7; unclear D gene. CDR1 is SNHLY, CDR2 FYNNEI, per germline. V lost 7 bases and J lost 2, with 9 bases in between. The CDR3 has 12 residues. The CDR3 DNA reads TGTGCCAGCACTACACAGCCCTACGAGCAGTACTTC. Its protein product is CASTTQPYEQYF.

In this sample, this clonotype turned up many times. The chain has TRBV28 and TRBJ2-7; 11 bases map to TRBD2. Unmatched junction bases numbered 11, after V lost 4 bases and J lost 0 bases. This CDR3 has 18 amino acids. Germline V CDR1 and CDR2: MDHEN, SYDVKM. CDR3: CASSSLLTSGASSYEQYF. In DNA form, the CDR3 reads TGTGCCAGCAGTTCCCTCCTGACTAGCGGGGCGAGCTCCTACGAGCAGTACTTC.

This clonotype was counted at least ten times. The chain recombines TRBV3-1 with TRBJ1-2; 7 positions agree with TRBD1. From germline, CDR1 is LGHDT and CDR2 YNNKEL (reference sequence). The trim removed 2 bases at V and 7 bases at J, leaving 19 bases unmatched. The CDR3 has 18 residues. The CDR3 nucleotides read TGTGCCAGCAGCCAACTTGGTAGGGACAGACCCTCAACGGGTGGCTACACCTTC. This translates into CASSQLGRDRPSTGGYTF.

This clonotype was picked up many times. The chain links TRBV6-1 to TRBJ2-1; D gene ambiguous. Per germline, CDR1 MNHNS and CDR2 SASEGT. This CDR3 is 16 amino acids long. V lost 5 bases and J 0 bases, leaving 14 bases between the germline ends. The CDR3 nucleotides are TGTGCCAGCAGTCTCCTGCCGAACCCCTCCTACAATGAGCAGTTCTTC. Translation gives CASSLLPNPSYNEQFF.

This clonotype was counted ten times or more. The chain combines TRBV3-1 with TRBJ2-7; TRBD1 matches at 7 bases. CDR3 length: 14 amino acids. CDR1 and CDR2 (germline): LGHDT, YNNKEL (reference sequence). Trimming removed 2 bases from V and 3 bases from J; junction bases left unmatched: 4. The CDR3 nucleotides read TGTGCCAGCAGCCAAACCCGACAGGGCTACGAGCAGTACTTC. This codes for CASSQTRQGYEQYF.

The chain employs TRBV30 and TRBJ1-4; 7 bases are a match to TRBD1. The CDR3 extends over 14 amino acids. CDR1 GTSNPN and CDR2 SVGIG come from the germline V gene (reference sequence). Losses at the gene ends were 0 bases for V and 4 bases for J; bases not matched to a gene: 2. CDR3 sequence (DNA): TGTGCCTGGAGTGTAGGGGGCCGTAATGAAAAACTGTTTTTT. This translates into CAWSVGGRNEKLFF.

In this sample, this clonotype turned up many times. The CDR3 bases are TGTGCCAGCAGTCCCCTGCCTCCGGGAGCTTTCTTT. Translation gives CASSPLPPGAFF. The chain recombines TRBV6-1 with TRBJ1-1; D is unclear. This CDR3 has 12 amino acids. The V and J ends lost 5 bases and 10 bases respectively, with 14 bases between them. In germline, CDR1 is MNHNS, CDR2 SASEGT.

This clonotype was detected many times. The gene calls are TRBV24-1 and TRBJ2-2; 10 bases line up with TRBD1. Looked up from germline, CDR1 is KGHDR and CDR2 is SFDVKD. The CDR3 runs to 16 residues. J was trimmed by 6 bases and V by 0 bases; bases with no gene match: 3. CDR3 in amino acids: CATSDLRDRGAGELFF. The CDR3 region has the DNA TGTGCCACCAGTGATTTGCGGGACAGGGGTGCCGGGGAGCTGTTTTTT.